The 21 T cell receptor beta chains below all came from one sample that was sequenced in a study of T-cell memory formation after mild COVID-19. Using its own MiXCR run on the 5' RACE reads, TCRdb lists one record per CDR3 protein. The top ten hold about 4% of the sample, which has hundreds of thousands of distinct CDR3 sequences, 16% seen once. The sequenced material came from PBMCs or a T cell subset sorted from them (not recorded which). These receptors originate from a man aged 18 to 30 who had mild COVID-19 (a few samples of this study predate the infection). Cell type and time point are not known.

This clonotype was seen a few times. The genes are TRBV7-3 and TRBJ1-1, with D unclear. This CDR3 comprises 13 residues. Trimming cost V 3 bases and J 2 bases, with 7 bases left between them. Germline lookup yields CDR1 SGHTA and CDR2 FQGTGA. This chain's CDR3 is CASSFQINTEAFF. Here the CDR3 DNA reads TGTGCCAGCAGCTTCCAGATAAACACTGAAGCTTTCTTT.

This clonotype has more than one count but fewer than ten. The genes are TRBV7-2 and TRBJ1-5; D gene uncertain. CDR1 is SGHTA and CDR2 is FQGNSA in the germline V gene. Trimming pared 5 bases from V and 4 bases from J, leaving 15 bases between. The CDR3 covers 15 residues. The chain's CDR3 is CASSLGAALNQPQHF. The CDR3 nucleotides read TGTGCCAGCAGCCTCGGCGCAGCTCTTAATCAGCCCCAGCATTTT.

This clonotype was detected only a few times. This chain connects TRBV4-2 to TRBJ1-1; D may be TRBD1 (6 bases). The length of the CDR3 is 14 residues. Germline CDR1 and CDR2: LGHNA and YNFKEQ. Trimming shortened V by 10 bases and J by 1 base, and 16 bases separated the two germline ends. The CDR3 DNA is TGTGCCACGACCCGAGGGGGATCGAACACTGAAGCTTTCTTT. Translating it yields CATTRGGSNTEAFF.

This clonotype has a count of ten or more. The chain recombines TRBV4-3 with TRBJ2-1; perhaps D is TRBD1 or TRBD2 (6 bases each). V was clipped by 5 bases and J by 9 bases, with 23 bases between them. The germline gives CDR1 LGHNA, CDR2 YSLEER. This CDR3 is built from 16 residues. CDR3 in amino acids: CASSWSLVTGAGEQFF. In DNA, the CDR3 is TGCGCCAGCAGCTGGAGCCTAGTGACGGGGGCTGGTGAGCAGTTCTTC.

This sequence joins TRBV7-9 and TRBJ1-1; 9 nucleotides line up with TRBD1. Germline loops: CDR1 SEHNR, CDR2 FQNEAQ (reference sequence). With 5 bases clipped from V and 5 bases from J, the junction kept 12 bases outside the gene matches. The CDR3 covers 16 residues. The CDR3, as DNA: TGTGCCAGCAGCCCTCACAGGGGGCTATCGAGGACTGAAGCTTTCTTT. Residues: CASSPHRGLSRTEAFF.

This clonotype was observed a handful of times. This rearrangement joins TRBV29-1 to TRBJ2-3; 7 positions agree with TRBD2. The CDR3 length is 13 residues. V lost 4 bases, J lost 5 bases, and 6 bases stayed unmatched. Per the germline V gene, CDR1 is SQVTM and CDR2 is ANQGSEA. CDR3 nucleotides: TGCAGCGTTGGCGGGGGAGGTGGAGATACGCAGTATTTT. It encodes CSVGGGGGDTQYF.

This clonotype has more than one count but fewer than ten. The chain uses TRBV5-1 and TRBJ2-2, with D tentatively TRBD1 or TRBD2 (5 bases each). Trimming took off 0 bases at V and 5 bases at J, with 11 bases between the two ends. Germline CDR1 reads SGHRS; CDR2 reads YFSETQ. The CDR3 extends over 15 amino acids. The CDR3 loop is CASSLEGPGTGELFF. CDR3 sequence (DNA): TGCGCCAGCAGCTTGGAGGGGCCGGGGACCGGGGAGCTGTTTTTT.

This clonotype was detected only a few times. The V and J genes are TRBV24-1 and TRBJ2-1; 13 positions agree with TRBD2. CDR1 is KGHDR and CDR2 is SFDVKD in the germline V gene. CDR3 length: 16 amino acids. V gave up 3 bases and J gave up 9 bases; unmatched junction bases: 7. The CDR3 protein is CATSDPTSGGGIEQFF. CDR3 nucleotides: TGTGCCACCAGTGATCCCACTAGCGGGGGGGGGATTGAGCAGTTCTTC.

The chain couples TRBV6-5 to TRBJ2-3; 7 bases are shared with TRBD2. J gave up 2 bases and V 6 bases, and 8 bases lay outside the gene matches. The CDR3 consists of 15 residues. The germline CDR1 and CDR2 sequences are MNHEY and SVGAGI. CDR3 loop: CASRSQRGHTDTQYF. CDR3 bases: TGTGCCAGCAGGTCCCAGCGGGGTCACACAGATACGCAGTATTTT.

This chain connects TRBV27 to TRBJ2-3; D possibly matches TRBD1 or TRBD2 (5 bases each). Per germline, CDR1 MNHEY and CDR2 SMNVEV (reference sequence). The length of the CDR3 is 17 residues. V lost 6 bases, J lost 10 bases, and 29 bases lay in between. The CDR3 DNA sequence: TGTGCCAGCAGCCCTGGGGGTATGTCCCGTATGCTACGTGCGCAGTATTTT. This translates into CASSPGGMSRMLRAQYF.

In its sample, this clonotype was seen a few times. The chain joins TRBV12-3 or TRBV12-4 to TRBJ1-1; possibly TRBD1 for D (5 bases). The CDR3 has 14 residues. V was trimmed by 7 bases and J by 0 bases, leaving 12 bases between them. DNA of the CDR3: TGTGCCAGCACCCAACAGGTGGTGAACACTGAAGCTTTCTTT. It encodes CASTQQVVNTEAFF.

This clonotype was counted ten times or more. The chain has TRBV5-1 and TRBJ2-3; D may match TRBD1 or TRBD2 (5 bases each). The V end was cut by 2 bases, the J end by 4 bases, with 20 bases between. CDR3 size: 17 residues. The germline V gene encodes CDR1 SGHRS and CDR2 YFSETQ. The CDR3 DNA reads TGCGCCAGCAGCTTCCCCCCCGGGACGCAAGGGGCAGATACGCAGTATTTT. Translation: CASSFPPGTQGADTQYF.

The chain employs TRBV6-5 and TRBJ1-2; tentative D call: TRBD1 (5 bases). Germline-derived CDR1 and CDR2 are MNHEY and SVGAGI. V was clipped by 6 bases and J by 0 bases, with 8 bases between them. This CDR3 is built from 13 residues. In DNA, the CDR3 is TGTGCCAGCAGCGAGACAGCTAACTATGGCTACACCTTC. Its translation is CASSETANYGYTF.

This clonotype was counted ten times or more. The chain is built from TRBV7-2 and TRBJ1-1; possibly TRBD1 for D (6 bases). CDR1 is SGHTA, CDR2 FQGNSA, per germline. The V gene lost 4 bases and the J gene lost 4 bases, with 10 bases spanning the gap. CDR3 length equals 13 residues. The chain's CDR3 is CASSSRGGTEAFF. For the CDR3, the DNA is TGTGCCAGCAGCTCTAGGGGGGGCACTGAAGCTTTCTTT.

This clonotype has just a few counts. The chain employs TRBV7-2 and TRBJ2-1; TRBD2 agrees at 7 bases. The V segment lost 6 bases and the J segment 9 bases; nucleotides outside the gene matches: 5. CDR3 length equals 12 residues. The germline CDR1 and CDR2 sequences are SGHTA and FQGNSA. The CDR3 DNA sequence: TGTGCCAGCAGGCGGGAGTTAGGTGAGCAGTTCTTC. This sequence encodes CASRRELGEQFF.

This clonotype occurred a few times. The chain couples TRBV4-3 to TRBJ2-1; D is unresolved. The CDR3 consists of 16 residues. Trimming removed 1 base at V and 6 bases at J, with 16 bases between. The germline V gene has CDR1 LGHNA and CDR2 YSLEER. CDR3 loop: CASSQVRKGFGNEQFF. As DNA, the CDR3 is TGCGCCAGCAGCCAAGTTCGTAAAGGGTTCGGCAATGAGCAGTTCTTC.

This clonotype was found a few times. The chain employs TRBV12-3 or TRBV12-4 and TRBJ2-7, with D hard to call. The CDR3 is 13 residues long. Trimming removed 4 bases at V and 11 bases at J, with 18 bases between. Written as DNA, the CDR3 is TGTGCCAGCAGTTCGGGTTGGGCGGACGTGGAGTACTTC. It is translated as CASSSGWADVEYF.

Only a few counts were recorded for this clonotype. V gene TRBV5-1 combines with J gene TRBJ2-5, with D perhaps TRBD2 (6 bases). The CDR3 covers 14 residues. V was cut by 0 bases and J by 9 bases, with 15 bases left in between. Germline CDR1 reads SGHRS; CDR2 reads YFSETQ. The CDR3 loop is CASSLETREGAQYF. The CDR3 nucleotides are TGCGCCAGCAGCTTGGAAACGCGGGAAGGGGCCCAGTACTTC.

The chain links TRBV25-1 to TRBJ2-2; D not certain. Germline V gene lookup returns CDR1 MGHDK and CDR2 SYGVNS. The CDR3 consists of 14 residues. Trimming shortened V by 1 base and J by 7 bases, and 10 bases separated the two germline ends. The CDR3 is CASSEFKDLGELFF. DNA of the CDR3: TGTGCCAGCAGTGAATTTAAGGACCTCGGGGAGCTGTTTTTT.

The V gene is TRBV30, the J gene TRBJ1-4; D uncertain. From germline, CDR1 is GTSNPN and CDR2 SVGIG (reference sequence). The V and J ends lost 3 bases and 14 bases respectively, with 13 bases between them. The length of the CDR3 is 11 residues. CDR3 DNA: TGTGCCTGGAGGACCGGTTACAGTCTGTTTTTT. Translation gives CAWRTGYSLFF.

There are a few counts of this clonotype. CDR3 sequence: CSARDWGLVGPLHF. In nucleotides, the CDR3 is TGCAGTGCTAGAGATTGGGGTTTGGTAGGCCCCCTCCACTTT. This chain uses TRBV20-1 with TRBJ1-6, with D unresolved. CDR3 length: 14 residues. Germline CDR1 reads DFQATT; CDR2 reads SNEGSKA (reference sequence). V lost 0 bases and J lost 13, with 16 bases in between.